This T cell receptor beta chain was sequenced during a study of shared clonotypes between healthy human individuals. On this clone itself: Its cognate antigen is unknown.

Overall study results and limits: Few donors restricted represented genetic and exposure-history diversity. Exclusively blood specimens were collected; tissue repertoires likely differ. Sorted-subset samples were not fully sequenced, rarefaction indicated.

Profiled with immunoSEQ multiplex PCR; TCRdb holds only in-frame clones, not every one. The top ten hold roughly 16% of the sample, which has around 320,000 clones, roughly 84% seen once. The CDR3 runs 15 residues. V dropped 3 bases and J dropped 2 bases, with 14 bases sitting between them. The germline V gene has CDR1 SGHTA and CDR2 FQGNSA. This sequence joins TRBV7-2 and TRBJ2-7; D is possibly TRBD2 (6 bases). Sequencing was performed on memory CD8+ T cells sorted from blood. Documented subset: CD45RO+ cells pooled with CCR7-negative TemRA cells. The sequence was collected from a man between 18 and 35 years old in good health. For the CDR3, the DNA is TGTGCCAGCAGCTTGTACGTAGCGGTAACCTACGAGCAGTACTTC. Its translation is CASSLYVAVTYEQYF.